These 25 T cell receptor beta chains were all obtained from the same sample, sequenced in a study of PD-1 blockade in classical Hodgkin lymphoma. The assay was immunoSEQ multiplex PCR, and TCRdb's table has in-frame clones only and misses some. This table holds 25,000 to 30,000 clones, 90% to 95% found once. The time point is: newly diagnosed, previously untreated cHL patient sample. Sequencing was carried out using peripheral blood mononuclear cells (PBMCs). Receptors were obtained from a human donor with classical Hodgkin lymphoma.

This chain links TRBV5-1 with TRBJ1-6; D perhaps matches TRBD1 (6 bases). V was shortened by 4 bases and J by 4 bases, with 18 bases between the two germline ends. CDR1 SGHRS and CDR2 YFSETQ come from the germline V gene. The CDR3 spans 17 residues. CDR3 amino acids: CASSPTRQDVYNSPLHF. CDR3 coding DNA: TGCGCCAGCAGCCCCACTAGACAGGACGTTTATAATTCACCCCTCCACTTT.

This clone was observed once. This chain joins TRBV11-1 and TRBJ2-7; the D is unclear. Germline V gene sequence: CDR1 SGHAT, CDR2 FQDESV (reference sequence). Trimming took 3 bases from V and 0 from J, leaving 9 bases between them. This CDR3 spans 14 amino acids. CDR3 nucleotides: TGTGCCAGCAGCTTCCTAGGAAGCTCCTACGAGCAGTACTTC. It encodes CASSFLGSSYEQYF.

This clone was counted a single time. The genes are TRBV7-3 and TRBJ2-5; 8 bases fit TRBD1. V dropped 5 bases and J dropped 5; count of bases not matched to a gene: 4. The CDR3 is made up of 13 amino acids. Per germline, CDR1 SGHTA and CDR2 FQGTGA. CDR3 residues: CASSETGVETQYF. The CDR3 bases are TGTGCCAGCAGCGAGACAGGGGTCGAGACCCAGTACTTC.

The chain recombines TRBV18 with TRBJ1-5, with D uncertain. V dropped 5 bases and J dropped 0 bases, with 8 bases sitting between them. This CDR3 is built from 14 residues. CDR1 and CDR2 (germline): KGHSH, LQKENI. The CDR3 is CASSNSPSNQPQHF. DNA of the CDR3: TGTGCCAGCTCAAATAGCCCTAGCAATCAGCCCCAGCATTTT.

This clone was detected once. CDR3 DNA sequence: TGCGCCAGCAGTGAGACAGGGACCTACACCTTC. Its translation is CASSETGTYTF. The V and J genes are TRBV10-1 and TRBJ1-2, with D possibly matching TRBD1 (6 bases). The germline V gene encodes CDR1 WNHNN and CDR2 SYGVQD (reference sequence). The CDR3 spans 11 residues. V dropped 2 bases and J dropped 10 bases, with 8 bases sitting between them.

The J gene is TRBJ2-5, the V gene TRBV20-1, with unresolved D. The DNA end is more similar to TRBJ2-7, so the J call may be wrong. The CDR3 runs 11 residues. The germline V gene has CDR1 DFQATT and CDR2 SNEGSKA (reference sequence). As DNA, the CDR3 is TGCAGTGCTAGGTCATCATACGAGCAGTACTTC. Protein: CSARSSYEQYF.

The rearrangement joins TRBV19 to TRBJ1-4, with 12 nucleotides matching TRBD1. Per the germline V gene, CDR1 is LNHDA and CDR2 is SQIVND (reference sequence). V dropped 9 bases and J dropped 0; count of bases not matched to a gene: 5. The CDR3 is 16 amino acids. CDR3 bases: TGTGCCAGCCGGGGACAGGGGGCTGCAACTAATGAAAAACTGTTTTTT. It is translated as CASRGQGAATNEKLFF.

The chain carries TRBV6-5 and TRBJ2-3, with no clear D. In germline, CDR1 is MNHEY, CDR2 SVGAGI. The CDR3 sequence is 13 residues long. V lost 8 bases and J 0 bases, leaving 9 bases between the germline ends. The CDR3 bases are TGTGCCAGCCAGTGGGCTAGCACAGATACGCAGTATTTT. Residues: CASQWASTDTQYF.

The chain couples TRBV7-3 to TRBJ2-1; D not resolved. Germline V gene sequence: CDR1 SGHTA, CDR2 FQGTGA. The CDR3 is made up of 11 amino acids. With 4 bases removed from V and 6 bases from J, the gap between germline ends came to 4 bases. The CDR3: CASSSINEQFF. In DNA, the CDR3 is TGTGCCAGCAGCTCCATCAATGAGCAGTTCTTC.

A word on this clone: Relative to the germline gene, one junction end is altered; a read error may explain this. The chain carries TRBV29-1 and TRBJ2-5, with TRBD1 as a possible D gene (5 bases). Germline V gives CDR1 SQVTM, CDR2 ANQGSEA. The CDR3 has 18 residues. This CDR3 is CSVEGVWRLIGKARTQYF. As DNA, the CDR3 is TGCAGCGTCGAAGGGGTGTGGCGCCTGATTGGGAAAGCTCGGACCCAGTACTTC.

CDR3 nucleotides: TGCGCCAGCAGCCCAAACTTTCTGGGGACTAGCGGAAAATACTACGAGCAGTACTTC. Protein: CASSPNFLGTSGKYYEQYF. The chain links TRBV4-1 to TRBJ2-7, with 11 bases identical to TRBD2. The CDR3 has 19 residues. J gave up 3 bases and V 4 bases, and 17 bases lay outside the gene matches. Germline lookup yields CDR1 MGHRA and CDR2 YSYEKL.

In its sample, this clone is medium-sized. The rearrangement uses TRBV27 and TRBJ1-5; D is possibly TRBD1 (6 bases). The CDR3 has 16 amino acids. V lost 4 bases and J 1 base, leaving 14 bases between the germline ends. The V gene's germline CDR1 is MNHEY and CDR2 SMNVEV (reference sequence). Here the CDR3 DNA reads TGTGCCAGCAGTTCAAACAGGGTTTCCAGCAATCAGCCCCAGCATTTT. Its translation is CASSSNRVSSNQPQHF.

The chain couples TRBV5-8 to TRBJ2-2; D call uncertain. Germline V gene sequence: CDR1 SGHTS, CDR2 YDEGEE. The V and J ends lost 0 bases and 5 bases respectively, with 8 bases between them. This CDR3 is 14 amino acids long. CDR3 amino acids: CASSLGRATGELFF. DNA of the CDR3: TGTGCCAGCAGCTTGGGTAGGGCTACCGGGGAGCTGTTTTTT.

This chain uses TRBV5-1 with TRBJ1-5, with no clear D. The germline gives CDR1 SGHRS, CDR2 YFSETQ. The CDR3 is made up of 13 amino acids. The V end was cut by 0 bases, the J end by 4 bases, with 5 bases between. For the CDR3, the DNA is TGCGCCAGCAGCTTGGATTGGAATCAGCCCCAGCATTTT. This translates into CASSLDWNQPQHF. Based on the CDR3 plus reference TRBV5-1 and TRBJ1-5, the full variable domain is KAGVTQTPRYLIKTRGQQVTLSCSPISGHRSVSWYQQTPGQGLQFLFEYFSETQRNKGNFPGRFSGRQFSNSRSEMNVSTLELGDSALYLCASSLDWNQPQHFGDGTRLSIL.

This clone was found once. V is TRBV7-8 and J is TRBJ2-1; no firm D call. V lost 1 base, J lost 9 bases, and 13 bases lay in between. Germline loops: CDR1 SGHVS, CDR2 FQNEAQ. The CDR3 totals 14 residues. CDR3 bases: TGTGCCAGCAGCTTAGGGCTGACGGAAGGTGAGCAGTTCTTC. As protein: CASSLGLTEGEQFF.

The chain employs TRBV28 and TRBJ1-5, with D uncertain. Between the trimmed V and J ends, which lost 5 bases and 0 bases, there was a span of 11 bases. Germline V gives CDR1 MDHEN, CDR2 SYDVKM. The CDR3 runs to 15 residues. In DNA form, the CDR3 reads TGTGCCAGCAGTCCTCTGGCTGGTAGCAATCAGCCCCAGCATTTT. As protein: CASSPLAGSNQPQHF.

The gene calls are TRBV9 and TRBJ2-1, with D uncertain. Trimming removed 4 bases from V and 3 bases from J, with 14 bases in between. Germline-derived CDR1 and CDR2 are SGDLS and YYNGEE. This CDR3 region has 15 residues. The CDR3 here is CASSPEHGYYNEQFF. DNA of the CDR3: TGTGCCAGCAGCCCAGAACACGGGTACTACAATGAGCAGTTCTTC.

DNA of the CDR3: TGTGCCAGCAGCCCACTTACTACCTACAATGAGCAGTTCTTC. It encodes CASSPLTTYNEQFF. The chain has TRBV13 and TRBJ2-1, with D uncertain. In germline, CDR1 is PRHDT, CDR2 FYEKMQ (reference sequence). V was trimmed by 5 bases and J by 2 bases, leaving 10 bases between them. CDR3 length: 14 residues.

V and J are TRBV6-6 and TRBJ2-3, with 9 bases matching TRBD2. The V segment lost 2 bases and the J segment 5 bases; nucleotides outside the gene matches: 8. Germline V gene data show CDR1 as MNHNY and CDR2 as SVGAGI (reference sequence). This CDR3 is built from 16 residues. CDR3 bases: TGTGCCAGCAGTTACGGTAGCGGGAGTCTTGTAGATACGCAGTATTTT. Translated, it gives CASSYGSGSLVDTQYF.

With regard to this clone: Other nucleotide sequences from this sample produce the same CDR3. CDR3 sequence: CASSPTRSRSGHEQFF. The CDR3 coding sequence is TGTGCCAGCTCCCCCACCCGGTCTAGAAGTGGCCATGAGCAGTTCTTC. This sequence joins TRBV7-9 and TRBJ2-1, with D uncertain. The germline V and J ends were trimmed by 8 bases and 8 bases, with 25 bases remaining between them. Germline V lookup: CDR1 SEHNR, CDR2 FQNEAQ (reference sequence). CDR3 size: 16 residues. The full variable domain, with the rest looked up from reference TRBV7-9 and TRBJ2-1, is DTGVSQNPRHKITKRGQNVTFRCDPISEHNRLYWYRQTLGQGPEFLTYFQNEAQLEKSRLLSDRFSAERPKGSFSTLEIQRTEQGDSAMYLCASSPTRSRSGHEQFFGPGTRLTVL.

V and J are TRBV27 and TRBJ1-4, with 7 bases identical to TRBD1. The CDR3 loop spans 14 amino acids. Germline V gene data show CDR1 as MNHEY and CDR2 as SMNVEV (reference sequence). The junction had 5 bases not matched to a gene; V was cut back by 5 bases and J by 5 bases. As DNA, the CDR3 is TGTGCCAGCAGTCCAGGGACAGTCAATGAAAAACTGTTTTTT. This codes for CASSPGTVNEKLFF.

J is TRBJ1-5 and V is TRBV10-3; D may be TRBD1 (5 bases). The CDR3 is 14 amino acids. Trimming removed 5 bases at V and 2 bases at J, with 10 bases between. The germline gives CDR1 ENHRY, CDR2 SYGVKD. CDR3 residues: CAISSGDGNQPQHF. The CDR3 DNA reads as TGTGCCATCAGTTCGGGGGATGGCAATCAGCCCCAGCATTTT.

The chain joins TRBV10-1 to TRBJ1-1; 9 bases align to TRBD1. Losses at the gene ends were 6 bases for V and 6 bases for J; bases not matched to a gene: 2. CDR1 is WNHNN, CDR2 SYGVQD, per germline (reference sequence). The CDR3 has 12 amino acids. CDR3 nucleotides: TGCGCCAGCAGCAGGACAGGGGCTGAAGCTTTCTTT. It specifies CASSRTGAEAFF.

The V call is TRBV29-1, the J call TRBJ2-3; D is unclear. CDR1 SQVTM and CDR2 ANQGSEA come from the germline V gene. This CDR3 spans 14 amino acids. Trimming took off 0 bases at V and 8 bases at J, with 15 bases between the two ends. CDR3 DNA sequence: TGCAGCGTTGAAGAAAGTCGCGATAGTGTTACGCAGTATTTT. This sequence encodes CSVEESRDSVTQYF.

This clone is a singleton in its sample. The V call is TRBV28, the J call TRBJ2-7, with 14 nucleotides matching TRBD2. The germline V gene encodes CDR1 MDHEN and CDR2 SYDVKM. The trim removed 4 bases at V and 4 bases at J, leaving 9 bases unmatched. This CDR3 is built from 17 residues. The CDR3 bases are TGTGCCAGCAGTTCGCCGGGACTAGCGGGAGCAGTGTACGAGCAGTACTTC. It encodes CASSSPGLAGAVYEQYF.